These T cell receptor beta chains were read from a single sample in a study of blood T cell repertoires in COVID-19. Method: immunoSEQ multiplex PCR; TCRdb's copy keeps in-frame clones and lacks some. Of about 84,000 clones in the sample, around 80% were seen once. The sample was peripheral blood. The receptor set was obtained from a man older than 75 with active or convalescent COVID-19. Both conserved end residues are part of each CDR3. Fields, in order: V gene, CDR3 protein.

V: TRBV19
CDR3: CASRPTTGEKLFF

V: TRBV24-1
CDR3: CATSDVTNTEAFF

V: TRBV5-1
CDR3: CASSVETGTSAEEQYF

V: TRBV7-9
CDR3: CASSLRTSVETQYF

V: TRBV12-5
CDR3: CASGPPGWPQAGELFF

V: TRBV20-1
CDR3: CSARRSAGQYF

V: TRBV25-1
CDR3: CASKGVRGLSAEAFF

V: TRBV5-6
CDR3: CASSPLAGAVNEQFF

V: TRBV28
CDR3: CASSLGVTGDQPQHF

V: TRBV13
CDR3: CASSRPGGRAGTTDTQYF

V: TRBV5-1
CDR3: CASSLGLAGEQFF

V: TRBV3-1/TRBV3-2
CDR3: CASSLKGGVGYGYTF

V: TRBV11-3
CDR3: CASSLVPSENTGELFF

V: TRBV7-2
CDR3: CASSSDRTNTGELFF

V: TRBV3-1/TRBV3-2
CDR3: CASSRGTGTSGNTIYF

V: TRBV30
CDR3: CAWSVRGGSNQPQHF

V: TRBV28
CDR3: CASSLTRGLSQPQHF

V: TRBV4-2
CDR3: CASSQDLGDRGSSPLHF

V: TRBV4-2
CDR3: CASSQDWTGANTGELFF

V: TRBV30
CDR3: CAWSDYLQPQHF

V: TRBV18
CDR3: CASSPRTGTDTQYF

V: TRBV11-2
CDR3: CASSLGSGGAETQYF

V: TRBV7-2
CDR3: CASSPVADSSYNEQFF

V: TRBV19
CDR3: CASIQSTGNTIYF

V: TRBV10-3
CDR3: CAISENRDRVLEQYF

V: TRBV19
CDR3: CASRVAPGNTIYF

V: TRBV24-1
CDR3: CATSDTGTSYNEQFF

V: TRBV6-4
CDR3: CARTGGPYSPPEQFF

V: TRBV6-5
CDR3: CASSLQENTEAFF

V: TRBV30
CDR3: CAWSPSSYEQYF

V: TRBV2
CDR3: CASSELTGYTF

V: TRBV4-3
CDR3: CASTTGANVLTF

V: TRBV4-1
CDR3: CASSLGQGATGELFF

V: TRBV10-2
CDR3: CASSDWSGGSTEAFF

V: TRBV6-1
CDR3: CASSVAGGFTDTQYF

V: TRBV6-5
CDR3: CASRISGAETQYF

V: TRBV11-3
CDR3: CASSFMGTGTGELFF

V: TRBV7-2
CDR3: CASSLVDRDSPLHF

V: TRBV5-1
CDR3: CASSRTSGTGELFF

V: TRBV7-2
CDR3: CASRPRVQETQYF

V: TRBV7-9
CDR3: CASSLAGQGREGYTF

V: TRBV27
CDR3: CASSSPGTRVLEQFF

V: TRBV30
CDR3: CACAPGYNSPLHF

V: TRBV5-1
CDR3: CASSLGTASGYTF

V: TRBV20-1
CDR3: CSAFSSDTQYF

V: TRBV7-9
CDR3: CASSPNRDYGYTF

V: TRBV9
CDR3: CASSVGQGWYEQYF

V: TRBV4-2
CDR3: CASSQDRSHYNSPLHF

V: TRBV7-9
CDR3: CASSLPRDLAPHTQYF

V: TRBV2
CDR3: CASRQGSFTGGNGYTF

V: TRBV18
CDR3: CASSPQTDNEKLFF

V: TRBV28
CDR3: CASSPTGTYGYTF

V: TRBV6-5
CDR3: CATSEGGDGYTF

V: TRBV6-5
CDR3: CAIRTTGRYGYTF